The source of this T cell receptor (beta chain) is a study of T-cell memory formation after mild COVID-19. In the study overall: Most TCR clusters belonged to a single donor. Overall study results and limits: The authors did not confirm SARS-CoV-2 specificity of second-wave clones peaking day 37. Clones shrinking from day 15 to 85 showed even CD4/CD8 mixes; later expanders tilted CD4+.

The CDR3 runs 14 residues. Trimming pared 6 bases from V and 5 bases from J, leaving 11 bases between. Germline V gene data show CDR1 as MGHRA and CDR2 as YSYEKL. 5'RACE primed from the constant segment yielded TCR alpha and TCR beta cDNA libraries bearing sample barcodes and UMIs. Via MiXCR, TCRdb re-called the 5' RACE reads, giving one row per CDR3 protein. The table shows around 390,000 distinct CDR3 sequences, with 16% occurring only once. This clonotype was detected only a few times. Its cognate antigen is unknown. Sequencing was carried out using PBMCs or a T cell subset sorted from them (not recorded which). The chain uses TRBV4-1 and TRBJ1-6, with D unclear. The receptor's source is a young man who had mild COVID-19 (a few samples of this study predate the infection). Cell type and time point are not known. In DNA, the CDR3 is TGCGCCAGCAGGGCCGTTTTGGATAATTCACCCCTCCACTTT. It specifies CASRAVLDNSPLHF.